The present T cell receptor (beta chain) was sequenced within a study of T-cell memory formation after mild COVID-19. Overall study findings and caveats: Cross-reactive memory seemingly joined, as some responding clones were found in pre-infection memory.

Constant-segment-primed 5'RACE gave TCR alpha and TCR beta cDNA libraries with sample barcodes and UMIs. TCRdb ran MiXCR on the 5' RACE reads and lists one entry per CDR3 protein. The sample holds tens of thousands of distinct CDR3 sequences, around a quarter seen once. About this clonotype itself: Its antigen is unidentified.

Looked up from germline, CDR1 is DFQATT and CDR2 is SNEGSKA (reference sequence). This CDR3 contains 14 residues. V shed 6 bases and J 2 bases; nucleotides not matched to a gene: 8. The TCR sequence derives from a man between 18 and 29 years old who had mild COVID-19 (a few samples of this study predate the infection). Cell type and time point are not known. The sequenced material came from PBMCs or a T cell subset sorted from them (not recorded which). The V and J genes are TRBV20-1 and TRBJ2-3, with TRBD2 matching 7 bases. CDR3 sequence (DNA): TGCAGTGCAAGCAACGGGGGGACCACAGATACGCAGTATTTT. It encodes CSASNGGTTDTQYF.